These 16 T cell receptor beta chains came from one sample sequenced in a study of T-cell reconstitution after alpha-beta-depleted transplantation in children. A TCRbeta library incorporating unique molecular identifiers was prepared. One entry per CDR3 protein results from TCRdb running MiXCR on the PCR reads. The sample shows roughly 340,000 distinct CDR3 sequences, around 16% of them seen only once. The sample here was PBMCs, mostly from graft donor cells, taken 360 days after TCRalphabeta/CD19-depleted stem cell transplant. The source of these receptors is a male patient between 2 and 10 years old who had a stem cell transplant for acute lymphoblastic leukemia, so the T cells may come from the graft donor.

This clonotype was seen ten or more times. The CDR3 DNA reads as TGTGCCAGCAGCTTAGCGACTAGCTGGGAGACCCAGTACTTC. The encoded protein is CASSLATSWETQYF. The V gene is TRBV13, the J gene TRBJ2-5; 7 bases are a match to TRBD2. The CDR3 has 14 residues. The trim removed 1 base at V and 5 bases at J, leaving 4 bases unmatched. The germline CDR1 and CDR2 sequences are PRHDT and FYEKMQ (reference sequence).

This clonotype was counted only a few times. The rearrangement joins TRBV27 to TRBJ1-5, with D uncertain. V was shortened by 8 bases and J by 3 bases, with 23 bases between the two germline ends. The CDR3 is 17 residues long. Germline loops: CDR1 MNHEY, CDR2 SMNVEV (reference sequence). The CDR3 sequence is CASPCGHSSPFNQPQHF. The CDR3 bases are TGTGCCAGCCCTTGTGGGCATTCCTCCCCTTTCAATCAGCCCCAGCATTTT.

The gene calls are TRBV6-2 or TRBV6-3 and TRBJ2-6, with 10 positions matching TRBD2. Per germline, CDR1 MNHEY and CDR2 SVGEGT. J gave up 0 bases and V 5 bases, and 4 bases lay outside the gene matches. The CDR3 contains 17 residues. CDR3 residues: CASSRSGRISGANVLTF. CDR3 nucleotide sequence: TGTGCCAGCAGTCGTAGCGGGAGGATCTCTGGGGCCAACGTCCTGACTTTC.

This clonotype was picked up many times. J is TRBJ2-3 and V is TRBV28; 7 bases line up with TRBD2. The CDR3 is 14 residues long. J gave up 2 bases and V 4 bases, and 3 bases lay outside the gene matches. Germline V CDR1 and CDR2: MDHEN, SYDVKM. The CDR3 region is CASSWGGLTDTQYF. The CDR3 DNA is TGTGCCAGCAGTTGGGGGGGACTCACAGATACGCAGTATTTT.

This clonotype came up a few times. The gene calls are TRBV4-3 and TRBJ2-1, with 10 positions matching TRBD1. The germline CDR1 and CDR2 sequences are LGHNA and YSLEER. The J segment lost 14 bases and the V segment lost 5 bases, leaving 3 bases of the junction unmatched. The CDR3 length is 11 residues. The CDR3 reads CASSSGQGKFF. CDR3 nucleotide sequence: TGCGCCAGCAGCTCGGGACAGGGGAAGTTCTTC.

This clonotype was detected a few times. V and J are TRBV7-2 and TRBJ1-3; D is unresolved. V lost 1 base and J lost 0, with 10 bases in between. Germline-derived CDR1 and CDR2 are SGHTA and FQGNSA. CDR3 length: 16 amino acids. The CDR3 region has the DNA TGTGCCAGCAGCTTAGTAGGACGGCTCTCTGGAAACACCATATATTTT. Residues: CASSLVGRLSGNTIYF.

The chain combines TRBV20-1 with TRBJ2-3, with 8 bases aligning to TRBD2. CDR1 is DFQATT, CDR2 SNEGSKA, per germline (reference sequence). This CDR3 contains 15 residues. V was pared by 5 bases and J by 2 bases, with 9 bases of the junction left unmatched. The CDR3 loop is CSAEKRESPTDTQYF. The CDR3 bases are TGCAGTGCTGAAAAGCGGGAGAGCCCCACAGATACGCAGTATTTT.

In its sample, this clonotype was seen a few times. This chain connects TRBV27 to TRBJ2-1; 7 bases are shared with TRBD2. The germline V gene encodes CDR1 MNHEY and CDR2 SMNVEV (reference sequence). V gave up 1 base and J gave up 2 bases; unmatched junction bases: 2. CDR3 length equals 15 residues. As DNA, the CDR3 is TGTGCCAGCAGTTTATGGCTAGCGGCCTACAATGAGCAGTTCTTC. Translating it yields CASSLWLAAYNEQFF.

The chain joins TRBV7-2 to TRBJ2-1; D is possibly TRBD2 (7 bases). V was pared by 5 bases and J by 9 bases, with 17 bases between. This CDR3 contains 14 residues. Germline CDR1 SGHTA, CDR2 FQGNSA. CDR3 nucleotide sequence: TGTGCCAGCAGCCGGGGGGCTCGGATGGGTGAGCAGTTCTTC. Protein sequence: CASSRGARMGEQFF.

This clonotype has a handful of counts. The rearrangement links TRBV28 to TRBJ2-2; no firm D call. The V end lost 3 bases, the J end lost 7 bases, and 9 bases lay between the germline ends. Germline V lookup: CDR1 MDHEN, CDR2 SYDVKM. The CDR3 runs 13 residues. This chain's CDR3 is CASSFWRSGELFF. The CDR3 region has the DNA TGTGCCAGCAGTTTCTGGCGGAGCGGGGAGCTGTTTTTT.

The chain recombines TRBV12-3 or TRBV12-4 with TRBJ2-7, with 11 bases that match TRBD2. The trim removed 3 bases at V and 6 bases at J, leaving 4 bases unmatched. The CDR3 consists of 14 residues. The CDR3 region is CASSFSLAGGEQYF. As DNA, the CDR3 is TGTGCCAGCAGTTTCAGTCTAGCGGGAGGCGAGCAGTACTTC.

This clonotype was counted at least ten times. V and J are TRBV25-1 and TRBJ1-4; 9 nucleotides match TRBD1. The J segment lost 7 bases and the V segment lost 3 bases, leaving 6 bases of the junction unmatched. Per the germline V gene, CDR1 is MGHDK and CDR2 is SYGVNS. This CDR3 contains 15 residues. CDR3 loop: CASSDPGTGPEKLFF. Here the CDR3 DNA reads TGTGCCAGCAGTGACCCCGGGACAGGGCCTGAAAAACTGTTTTTT. The complete variable domain, with remaining parts taken from reference TRBV25-1 and TRBJ1-4, reads EADIYQTPRYLVIGTGKKITLECSQTMGHDKMYWYQQDPGMELHLIHYSYGVNSTEKGDLSSESTVSRIRTEHFPLTLESARPSHTSQYLCASSDPGTGPEKLFFGSGTQLSVL.

The table lists this clonotype with a few counts. The rearrangement uses TRBV28 and TRBJ1-4; 7 nucleotides match TRBD1. The CDR3 is 14 residues long. Germline V lookup: CDR1 MDHEN, CDR2 SYDVKM. The ends lost 3 bases at V and 13 bases at J; junction bases unmatched: 11. CDR3 nucleotides: TGTGCCAGCAGTTTCCCCCCGGACAGGCGACGACTGTTTTTT. Its translation: CASSFPPDRRRLFF. The whole variable domain, filled in from reference TRBV28 and TRBJ1-4, reads DVKVTQSSRYLVKRTGEKVFLECVQDMDHENMFWYRQDPGLGLRLIYFSYDVKMKEKGDIPEGYSVSREKKERFSLILESASTNQTSMYLCASSFPPDRRRLFFGSGTQLSVL.

Ten or more counts support this clonotype. The V and J genes are TRBV4-3 and TRBJ2-4, with TRBD1 identical over 7 bases. V lost 1 base to trimming and J lost 11 bases; unmatched junction nucleotides: 5. The germline gives CDR1 LGHNA, CDR2 YSLEER. This CDR3 is 13 amino acids long. The CDR3 DNA sequence: TGCGCCAGCAGCCAAGTTAGACAGGGCGTTCAGTACTTC. Encoded protein: CASSQVRQGVQYF.

This clonotype has a handful of counts. The chain has TRBV19 and TRBJ2-7; D may be TRBD2 (5 bases). The CDR3 is 14 residues long. The V end was cut by 2 bases, the J end by 5 bases, with 13 bases between. The germline V gene encodes CDR1 LNHDA and CDR2 SQIVND (reference sequence). CDR3 protein: CASSILSGGDEQYF. CDR3 bases: TGTGCCAGTAGTATACTAAGCGGTGGCGACGAGCAGTACTTC.

This clonotype has more than one count but fewer than ten. V gene TRBV29-1 combines with J gene TRBJ2-1; 10 bases line up with TRBD2. The CDR3 extends over 16 amino acids. The ends lost 4 bases at V and 3 bases at J; junction bases unmatched: 9. Germline V gene sequence: CDR1 SQVTM, CDR2 ANQGSEA. CDR3 nucleotides: TGCAGCGTTGCGTCAGTCCTAGCGGGAGTCTACAATGAGCAGTTCTTC. Protein product: CSVASVLAGVYNEQFF.